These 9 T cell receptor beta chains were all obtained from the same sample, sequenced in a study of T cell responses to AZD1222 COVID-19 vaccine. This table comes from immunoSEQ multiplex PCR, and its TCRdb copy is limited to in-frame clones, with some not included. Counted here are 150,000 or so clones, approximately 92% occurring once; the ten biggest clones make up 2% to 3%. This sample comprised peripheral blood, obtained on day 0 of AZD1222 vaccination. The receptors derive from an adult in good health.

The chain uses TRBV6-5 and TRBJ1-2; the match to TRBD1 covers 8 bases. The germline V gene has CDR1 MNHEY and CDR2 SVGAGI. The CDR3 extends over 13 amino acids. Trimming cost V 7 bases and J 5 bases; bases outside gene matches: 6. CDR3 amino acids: CASNDRGDYGYTF. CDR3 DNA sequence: TGTGCCAGCAACGACAGGGGTGATTATGGCTACACCTTC.

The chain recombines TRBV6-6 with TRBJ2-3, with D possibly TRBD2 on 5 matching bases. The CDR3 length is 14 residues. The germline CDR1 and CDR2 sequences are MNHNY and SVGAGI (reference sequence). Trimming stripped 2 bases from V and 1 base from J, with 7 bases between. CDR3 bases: TGTGCCAGCAGTTACGTGCGGGGCACAGATACGCAGTATTTT. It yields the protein CASSYVRGTDTQYF.

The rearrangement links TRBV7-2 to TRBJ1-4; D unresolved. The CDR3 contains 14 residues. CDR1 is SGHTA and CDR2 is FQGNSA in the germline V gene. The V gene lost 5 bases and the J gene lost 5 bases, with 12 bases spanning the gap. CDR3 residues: CASSLRTGNEKLFF. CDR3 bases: TGTGCCAGCAGCCTAAGGACGGGGAATGAAAAACTGTTTTTT.

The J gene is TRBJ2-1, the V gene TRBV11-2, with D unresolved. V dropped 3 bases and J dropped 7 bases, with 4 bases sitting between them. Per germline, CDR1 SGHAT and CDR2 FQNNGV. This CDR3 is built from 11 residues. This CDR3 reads CASSFRNEQFF. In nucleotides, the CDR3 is TGTGCCAGCAGCTTCCGAAATGAGCAGTTCTTC.

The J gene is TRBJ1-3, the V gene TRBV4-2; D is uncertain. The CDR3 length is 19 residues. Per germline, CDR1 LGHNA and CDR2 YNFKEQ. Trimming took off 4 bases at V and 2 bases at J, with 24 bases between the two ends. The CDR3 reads CASSLSLAGLGWTGNTIYF. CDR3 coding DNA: TGTGCCAGCAGCCTTTCATTGGCCGGACTGGGCTGGACTGGAAACACCATATATTTT.

The CDR3 sequence is CASSFWGGDEKLFF. The DNA of the CDR3 is TGTGCCAGCAGTTTTTGGGGAGGGGATGAAAAACTGTTTTTT. The rearrangement uses TRBV27 and TRBJ1-4; a possible D gene is TRBD1 (5 bases). V lost 3 bases, J lost 6 bases, and 11 bases lay in between. This CDR3 spans 14 amino acids. From germline, CDR1 is MNHEY and CDR2 SMNVEV (reference sequence). The full variable domain, rest sourced from reference TRBV27 and TRBJ1-4, is EAQVTQNPRYLITVTGKKLTVTCSQNMNHEYMSWYRQDPGLGLRQIYYSMNVEVTDKGDVPEGYKVSRKEKRNFPLILESPSPNQTSLYFCASSFWGGDEKLFFGSGTQLSVL.

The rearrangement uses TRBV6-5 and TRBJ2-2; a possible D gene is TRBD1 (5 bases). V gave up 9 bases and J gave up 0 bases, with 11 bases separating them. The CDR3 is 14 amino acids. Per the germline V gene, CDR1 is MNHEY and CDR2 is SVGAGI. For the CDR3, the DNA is TGTGCCAGTCAGACAGCGACGAACACCGGGGAGCTGTTTTTT. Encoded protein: CASQTATNTGELFF.

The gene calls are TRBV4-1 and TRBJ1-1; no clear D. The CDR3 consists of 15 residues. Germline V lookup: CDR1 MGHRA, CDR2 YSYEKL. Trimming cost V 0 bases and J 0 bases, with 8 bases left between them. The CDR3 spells CASSQELGMNTEAFF. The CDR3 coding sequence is TGCGCCAGCAGCCAAGAGTTGGGGATGAACACTGAAGCTTTCTTT.

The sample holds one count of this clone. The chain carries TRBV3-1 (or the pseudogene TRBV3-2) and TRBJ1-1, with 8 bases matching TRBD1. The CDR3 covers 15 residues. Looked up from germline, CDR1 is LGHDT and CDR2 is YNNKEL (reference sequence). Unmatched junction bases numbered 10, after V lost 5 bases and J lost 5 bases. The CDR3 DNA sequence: TGTGCCAGCAGCTCATTGCAGGGGGCTAAGACTGAAGCTTTCTTT. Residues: CASSSLQGAKTEAFF.